The clone carrying this TCR beta chain was counted only a few times. The antigen is unknown. These data originate in a study of T cells after yellow fever vaccination. Whole-study findings and limits: Once the booster was given, most primary-vaccination clones reappeared, at just over 95% for CD4 and 88% for CD8. Though weaker, the secondary response peaked faster, on day 5 versus 15. Only a small proportion of the clonotypes turned up in both the CD4 and the CD8 compartments, likely arising from convergent recombination.

Trimming shortened V by 0 bases and J by 10 bases, and 11 bases separated the two germline ends. The CDR3 length is 13 residues. Germline CDR1 is MGHRA and CDR2 is YSYEKL. It was through 5'RACE template switching that TCR cDNA was made, with a universal primer site and UMIs added. A single record per CDR3 protein comes from TCRdb applying MiXCR to the 5' RACE reads. Found here are some 100,000 distinct CDR3 sequences, around 6.7% of them singletons; the top ten hold roughly 2.8%. This sequence originates from a man between 18 and 29 years old who received the YFV17D yellow fever vaccine. This chain uses TRBV4-1 with TRBJ2-3; TRBD1 is a possible D gene (6 bases). The starting material was CD4+ T cells sorted from PBMCs, obtained about 41 days after the first yellow fever vaccination. This chain's CDR3 is CASSQDWQGSQYF. DNA for the CDR3: TGCGCCAGCAGCCAAGATTGGCAGGGGTCGCAGTATTTT.